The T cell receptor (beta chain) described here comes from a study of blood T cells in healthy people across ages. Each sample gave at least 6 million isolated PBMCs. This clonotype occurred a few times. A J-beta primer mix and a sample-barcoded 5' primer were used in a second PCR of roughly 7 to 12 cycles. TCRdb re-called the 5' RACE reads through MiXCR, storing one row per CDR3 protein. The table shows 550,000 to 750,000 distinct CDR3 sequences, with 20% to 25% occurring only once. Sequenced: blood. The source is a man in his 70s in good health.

The CDR3 coding sequence is TGTGCCAGCAGTTACGGGGGTCGTTCACCCCTCCACTTT. Encoded protein: CASSYGGRSPLHF. V usage is TRBV6-2 or TRBV6-3 and J usage is TRBJ1-6; D perhaps matches TRBD1 (5 bases). Germline V gene sequence: CDR1 MNHEY, CDR2 SVGEGT. Trimming took off 2 bases at V and 9 bases at J, with 8 bases between the two ends. This CDR3 has 13 amino acids.